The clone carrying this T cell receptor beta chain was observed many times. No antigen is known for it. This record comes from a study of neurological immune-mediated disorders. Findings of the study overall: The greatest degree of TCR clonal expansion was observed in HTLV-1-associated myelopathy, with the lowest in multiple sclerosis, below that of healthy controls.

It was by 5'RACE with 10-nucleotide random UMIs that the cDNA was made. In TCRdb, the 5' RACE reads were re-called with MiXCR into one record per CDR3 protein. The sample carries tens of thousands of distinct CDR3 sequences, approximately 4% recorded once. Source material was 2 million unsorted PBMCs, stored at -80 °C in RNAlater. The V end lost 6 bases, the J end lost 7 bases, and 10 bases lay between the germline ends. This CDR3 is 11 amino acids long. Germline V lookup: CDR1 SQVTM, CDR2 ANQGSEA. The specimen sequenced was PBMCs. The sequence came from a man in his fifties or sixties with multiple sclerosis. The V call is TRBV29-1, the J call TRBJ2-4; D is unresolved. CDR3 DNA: TGCAGCGTATTATACATGAACATTCAGTACTTC. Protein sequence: CSVLYMNIQYF.